This T cell receptor (beta chain) was found in a study of T-cell memory formation after mild COVID-19 (dated by TCRdb to about 2021). Looking at the study overall: TCR sequence clusters from the two donors were found to be largely donor specific. Longitudinal TCRalpha and TCRbeta repertoire sequencing tracked T-cell clones expanding and contracting after mild COVID-19 in a couple of donors. Two young, previously healthy adult volunteers, one female and one male, were included in the cohort.

Instrument on record: Illumina NovaSeq 6000. TCRalpha and TCRbeta cDNA libraries were built by 5'RACE with constant-segment primers, adding sample barcodes and unique molecular identifiers. RNA was extracted from every sample with Trizol reagent. Library amplification was performed in two PCR steps, and a second sample barcode and Illumina TruSeq adapters were introduced in the second step. Sequencing of libraries was performed on an Illumina NovaSeq with 2 x 150 bp paired-end reads. Per the authors' processing: Demultiplexing of reads and collapsing into UMI-guided consensus sequences were performed with migec v1.2.7. Using mixcr v2.1.11, the UMI consensuses were aligned to TRA and TRB V and J templates and assembled into clonotypes. Clonotypes were classified as expanded or contracted when called significant by both edgeR and NoisET, with noise models trained on biological replicates. edgeR calls used a false discovery rate-adjusted p below 0.01 and a log2 fold-change threshold of 1. As an exploratory analysis of dynamics, max-normalized trajectories of the 1000 most abundant clonotypes were examined with PCA combined with hierarchical clustering. Separately sequenced CD4+ and CD8+ repertoires were used to assign a CD4 or CD8 phenotype to each responding clone. The public reads were reprocessed in TCRdb via fastp at Q25 and MiXCR, keeping in-frame beta chains. Every entry covers one CDR3 protein and lists the most common genes and DNA from its rows. The authors' filters were not applied to this entry. The sample has 250,000 to 300,000 distinct CDR3 sequences on record, approximately 8% of them singletons. Together, the top ten hold about 20% of the sample.

Ficoll-Paque density gradient centrifugation was used to isolate PBMCs. From the cysteine up to the phenylalanine, the CDR3 has a length of 15 residues. Only the CDR3 DNA is retained, 45 bases long and in frame from the first base. The germline V gene sets CDR1 to SGHRS and CDR2 to YFSETQ. V loses 0 bases at its end and J loses 1 base; junction bases beyond the gene matches: 2. Overall study outcomes, separate from this receptor: The detection of some responding clones in pre-infection memory suggests that pre-existing cross-reactive memory T cells joined the SARS-CoV-2 response. Contracting CD4+ clones turned up mainly in the CM and EM memory subsets, whereas EMRA was where CD8+ clones were enriched. Balanced CD4/CD8 phenotypes were observed for clones contracting from day 15 to 85, whereas a bias towards CD4+ was observed for a second wave of clones expanding from day 15 to 37. The study covered only a couple of mild cases, and larger cohorts including severe cases with pre-infection samples were considered necessary. SARS-CoV-2 specificity was not confirmed for the second-wave clones peaking on day 37.

This clonotype occurred many times. The specificity of this receptor is unknown. No base qualities exist here, and no much larger clone lies one base off it. Sequencing was done on a sample of PBMCs or a T cell subset sorted from them (not recorded which). The receptor's source is a man aged 18 to 29 who had mild COVID-19 (a few samples of this study predate the infection). The sample titles of this study are shuffled in the database, so cell type and time point are left out; the donor was told from shared clones. The chain is assembled from TRBV5-1 and TRBJ1-1; TRBD1 fits 8 bases in the junction. The nucleotide sequence reads TGCGCCAGCAGCTTGGCCCAGGGGGCGAACACTGAAGCTTTCTTT. It codes for CASSLAQGANTEAFF.